These T cell receptor beta chains were read from a single sample in a study of T cell responses to AZD1222 COVID-19 vaccine. The table came from immunoSEQ multiplex PCR; TCRdb's copy has only in-frame clones and leaves some out. The sample holds approximately 130,000 clones, about 79% seen once. Source: peripheral blood, taken 28 days after the second AZD1222 dose. The receptors were gathered from an adult who received the AZD1222 COVID-19 vaccine. Both conserved end residues are part of each CDR3. The order of the fields is D gene, clone size, V gene, J gene, CDR3 protein, CDR3 DNA. The D gene is left open where the match is weak. Clone size is stated in some rows and not others, as once, few, many or a class when expanded.

TRBD1	NA	TRBV5-1	TRBJ2-2	CASSSSSQGAANTGELFF	TGCGCCAGCAGCTCCTCCTCACAGGGGGCCGCGAACACCGGGGAGCTGTTTTTT
NA	NA	TRBV12-3/TRBV12-4	TRBJ1-5	CASSRHSNQPQHF	TGTGCCAGCAGTCGACATAGCAATCAGCCCCAGCATTTT
TRBD1	NA	TRBV5-1	TRBJ2-1	CASSLGDSAYNEQFF	TGCGCCAGCAGCTTGGGGGACAGCGCGTACAATGAGCAGTTCTTC
NA	NA	TRBV6-2/TRBV6-3	TRBJ1-2	CASSGRQAGNYGYTF	TGTGCCAGCAGTGGCCGACAGGCCGGGAACTATGGCTACACCTTC
TRBD2	NA	TRBV29-1	TRBJ2-1	CSVPGSGYEQFF	TGCAGCGTCCCGGGTAGCGGGTATGAGCAGTTCTTC
NA	NA	TRBV5-1	TRBJ1-3	CASSPGASGNTIYF	TGCGCCAGCTCCCCGGGGGCCTCTGGAAACACCATATATTTT
NA	NA	TRBV2	TRBJ2-5	CASSGAGGLGLAQYF	TGTGCCAGCAGTGGGGCAGGAGGTTTGGGTTTGGCCCAGTACTTC
NA	NA	TRBV28	TRBJ1-2	CASRTTGGPIYGYTF	TGTGCCAGCAGGACGACCGGGGGACCGATCTATGGCTACACCTTC
NA	NA	TRBV10-1	TRBJ2-2	CASSTGHTKNTGELFF	TGCGCCAGCAGTACCGGACATACCAAAAACACCGGGGAGCTGTTTTTT
NA	NA	TRBV6-2/TRBV6-3	TRBJ2-1	CASSLEYNEQFF	TGTGCCAGCAGTTTAGAATACAATGAGCAGTTCTTC
NA	NA	TRBV2	TRBJ1-5	CASSDKALGQPQHF	TGTGCCAGCAGCGATAAGGCCCTAGGACAGCCCCAGCATTTT
NA	NA	TRBV19	TRBJ1-2	CASSMGEYGYTF	TGTGCCAGTAGTATGGGGGAGTATGGCTACACCTTC
TRBD1	medium-sized	TRBV7-6	TRBJ2-1	CASSLSDRGLDEQFF	TGTGCCAGCAGCTTATCGGACAGGGGTTTGGATGAGCAGTTCTTC
NA	NA	TRBV6-2/TRBV6-3	TRBJ1-5	CASSYSGRGTNQPQHF	TGTGCCAGCAGTTACTCGGGCAGGGGCACCAATCAGCCCCAGCATTTT
NA	NA	TRBV7-9	TRBJ1-5	CASSLANQPQHF	TGTGCCAGCAGCTTGGCTAATCAGCCCCAGCATTTT
TRBD2	NA	TRBV7-9	TRBJ2-3	CASVHQLAVSTDTQYF	TGTGCCAGCGTCCATCAACTAGCGGTTAGCACAGATACGCAGTATTTT
NA	once	TRBV5-1	TRBJ2-2	CASTPIGGQDGELFF	TGCGCCAGCACCCCCATCGGGGGGCAAGACGGGGAGCTGTTTTTT
NA	NA	TRBV18	TRBJ2-7	CASSSFRDSYEQYF	TGTGCCAGCTCATCCTTTCGGGACTCGTACGAGCAGTACTTC
NA	NA	TRBV4-3	TRBJ2-2	CASSPQVGNTYTGELFF	TGCGCCAGCAGCCCCCAGGTCGGAAACACCTACACCGGGGAGCTGTTTTTT
NA	NA	TRBV28	TRBJ1-1	CASSSLAGPTEAFF	TGTGCCAGCAGTAGTCTAGCGGGGCCAACTGAAGCTTTCTTT
TRBD1	NA	TRBV4-3	TRBJ2-7	CASSQRFGTGYEQYF	TGCGCCAGCAGCCAACGATTCGGGACAGGCTACGAGCAGTACTTC
TRBD1	NA	TRBV3-1/TRBV3-2	TRBJ1-1	CASSQGTGAGGTEAFF	TGTGCCAGCAGCCAAGGAACAGGGGCCGGGGGCACTGAAGCTTTCTTT
NA	NA	TRBV3-1/TRBV3-2	TRBJ2-7	CASSHIEGKYEQYF	TGTGCCAGCAGCCACATAGAGGGGAAGTACGAGCAGTACTTC
NA	once	TRBV19	TRBJ1-5	CASSIIGDYNQPQHF	TGTGCCAGTAGTATTATCGGGGACTACAATCAGCCCCAGCATTTT
NA	NA	TRBV5-6	TRBJ1-1	CASSSVLNTEAFF	TGTGCCAGCAGTTCAGTTTTGAACACTGAAGCTTTCTTT
NA	NA	TRBV7-2	TRBJ2-6	CASSFSGKGGSGANVLTF	TGTGCCAGCAGCTTTTCCGGGAAAGGGGGATCTGGGGCCAACGTCCTGACTTTC
NA	NA	TRBV28	TRBJ2-7	CASSSDPGLLYEQYF	TGTGCCAGCAGTTCCGACCCGGGACTCCTCTACGAGCAGTACTTC
NA	NA	TRBV5-1	TRBJ1-3	CASSLTAAGNTIYF	TGCGCCAGCAGCTTGACAGCCGCTGGAAACACCATATATTTT
NA	NA	TRBV27	TRBJ1-5	CASSLTGTNNQPQHF	TGTGCCAGCAGTTTAACCGGAACGAACAATCAGCCCCAGCATTTT
NA	NA	TRBV7-2	TRBJ1-2	CASSLPGEGDTNYGYTF	TGTGCCAGCAGCCTTCCCGGGGAGGGGGACACTAACTATGGCTACACCTTC
TRBD2	few	TRBV11-2	TRBJ2-3	CASSALAGVGDTQYF	TGTGCCAGCAGCGCCCTAGCGGGGGTTGGAGATACGCAGTATTTT
NA	NA	TRBV4-1	TRBJ2-7	CASSQEGPGRNEQYF	TGCGCCAGCAGCCAAGAAGGCCCGGGGCGAAACGAGCAGTACTTC
NA	NA	TRBV19	TRBJ2-1	CASSIFGSGEQFF	TGTGCCAGTAGTATTTTTGGGTCTGGAGAGCAGTTCTTC
NA	NA	TRBV18	TRBJ1-2	CASSPGFQGFGGYGYTF	TGTGCCAGCTCACCAGGTTTTCAAGGATTTGGGGGCTATGGCTACACCTTC
NA	NA	TRBV7-2	TRBJ2-5	CASSLAGGLQTETQYF	TGTGCCAGCAGCTTAGCGGGGGGGCTTCAGACAGAGACCCAGTACTTC
NA	NA	TRBV28	TRBJ1-4	CASEEGTNEKLFF	TGTGCCAGCGAGGAGGGAACTAATGAAAAACTGTTTTTT
TRBD1	NA	TRBV3-1/TRBV3-2	TRBJ1-2	CASGGNRGRNYGYTF	TGTGCCAGCGGAGGAAACAGGGGGCGCAACTATGGCTACACCTTC
NA	NA	TRBV21-1	TRBJ2-1	CASSSDTSEQFF	TGTGCCAGCAGTTCGGACACTTCTGAGCAGTTCTTC
TRBD1	NA	TRBV11-2	TRBJ1-2	CASSLVTGGEGYTF	TGTGCCAGCAGCTTAGTAACAGGGGGGGAAGGCTACACCTTC
NA	NA	TRBV7-2	TRBJ1-4	CASSLAWGGEGEKLFF	TGTGCCAGCAGCTTAGCATGGGGAGGCGAGGGTGAAAAACTGTTTTTT
TRBD2	once	TRBV7-2	TRBJ2-1	CASSLPSGGYNEQFF	TGTGCCAGCAGCTTGCCTAGCGGGGGTTACAATGAGCAGTTCTTC
TRBD1	once	TRBV24-1	TRBJ1-2	CASTGKKNYGYTF	TGTGCCTCGACAGGGAAGAAAAACTATGGCTACACCTTC
NA	NA	TRBV2	TRBJ1-5	CASSPNTQPQHF	TGTGCCAGCAGTCCCAATACTCAGCCCCAGCATTTT
NA	NA	TRBV2	TRBJ2-7	CASSDDGLRGQYF	TGTGCCAGCAGTGATGACGGTCTACGCGGGCAGTACTTC
TRBD1	NA	TRBV28	TRBJ1-5	CASSFGTGFGSNQPQHF	TGTGCCAGCAGTTTTGGGACAGGGTTCGGGAGCAATCAGCCCCAGCATTTT
NA	once	TRBV6-2/TRBV6-3	TRBJ1-6	CASSYRLDSPLHF	TGTGCCAGCAGTTACAGGTTGGATTCACCCCTCCACTTT
NA	NA	TRBV3-1/TRBV3-2	TRBJ1-3	CASSQVGNTIYF	TGTGCCAGCAGCCAAGTTGGAAACACCATATATTTT
NA	NA	TRBV3-1/TRBV3-2	TRBJ1-4	CASSTGKNEKLFF	TGTGCCAGCAGTACAGGGAAAAATGAAAAACTGTTTTTT
NA	NA	TRBV2	TRBJ2-1	CASSEVGGEQFF	TGTGCCAGCAGTGAAGTCGGGGGTGAACAGTTCTTC
TRBD1	NA	TRBV4-3	TRBJ1-2	CASSQEGDRDGYTF	TGCGCCAGCAGCCAAGAAGGGGACAGGGACGGCTACACCTTC
NA	NA	TRBV5-4	TRBJ2-5	CASSLLDQETQYF	TGTGCCAGCAGCTTGTTGGACCAAGAGACCCAGTACTTC
NA	once	TRBV6-2/TRBV6-3	TRBJ2-3	CASSYSGGATDTQYF	TGTGCCAGCAGTTACTCGGGGGGGGCTACAGATACGCAGTATTTT
TRBD2	NA	TRBV9	TRBJ2-2	CASSGLAGGTTGELFF	TGTGCCAGCAGCGGACTAGCGGGGGGGACGACCGGGGAGCTGTTTTTT